A selection of T cell receptor beta chains follows, all from one sample in a study of post-analysis software for immune sequencing data. A single record per CDR3 protein comes from TCRdb applying MiXCR to the PCR reads. The data show almost 700,000 distinct CDR3 sequences, about 60% seen once. What was sequenced was blood. The receptors shown here come from a girl between 2 and 10 years old with multiple sclerosis. CDR3s include the opening cysteine and the closing phenylalanine or tryptophan.

TRBV2	TRBJ2-6	CASSPSLGGSGANVLTF
TRBV6-6	TRBJ1-5	CASRVGQGVLNQPQHF
TRBV18	TRBJ2-1	CASSPLGTQAGYNEQFF
TRBV12-3/TRBV12-4	TRBJ1-2	CASSLARAAWSGYTF
TRBV20-1	TRBJ1-2	CSARDSGGLGGYTF
TRBV6-5	TRBJ2-5	CATGQGTYQETQYF
TRBV20-1	TRBJ2-1	CSATHGPQEFF
TRBV6-6	TRBJ2-5	CASSYLTGESETQYF
TRBV29-1	.	CSGQQGWETQYF
TRBV20-1	TRBJ2-3	CSGLGYGDTQYF
TRBV6-2/TRBV6-3	TRBJ1-1	CASSYVGANTEAFF
TRBV12-3/TRBV12-4	TRBJ1-1	CASSPLGEAFF
TRBV29-1	TRBJ1-2	CSVELAGAGYTF
TRBV7-2	TRBJ1-2	CASSHRWDANYGYTF
TRBV15	TRBJ2-1	CATSRGDRANNEQFF
TRBV27	.	CASSRPNGVGTQYF
TRBV7-2	TRBJ1-2	CASSLWVDRDNYGYTF
TRBV12-3/TRBV12-4	TRBJ2-5	CASSLIGVQETQYF
TRBV3-1	TRBJ2-1	CASSQGLAGERSNEQFF
TRBV18	TRBJ2-1	CASSETGHGAYNEQFF
TRBV12-3/TRBV12-4	TRBJ1-2	CASSLIIAAYGYTF
TRBV20-1	TRBJ2-3	CSATAPGLAGGSTDTQYF
TRBV7-2	TRBJ2-1	CASSWDGGSYNEQFF
TRBV20-1	TRBJ2-4	CSARAVNVDIQYF
TRBV6-5	TRBJ2-7	CASGPQLAGGQHEQYF
TRBV12-3/TRBV12-4	TRBJ2-6	CATSGGSGANVLTF
TRBV19	TRBJ1-4	CASSTWGAQLFF
TRBV24-1	TRBJ2-5	CATEAPDRFAQETQYF
TRBV12-3/TRBV12-4	TRBJ2-1	CAGGTGVREQFF